This entry is about one T cell receptor (beta chain). A much more abundant neighbour one base away suggests this may be a read error. TCR beta rearrangements were amplified from peripheral blood genomic DNA. This specimen comes from a study of T cell repertoires in aging, cancer and after chemotherapy. Study-wide context: Donors were grouped into six age bands spanning 30 or younger through 70 or older.

Rearranged V-D-J TRB sequences were amplified with a mixed TRB-A/B primer pool. TCRdb reprocessed the multiplex PCR reads via MiXCR and lists one record per CDR3 protein. The table records about 3,000 distinct CDR3 sequences, around 20% of them present only once. The sequenced sample was blood. The origin of this receptor is a human donor with a solid tumor.

CDR3 nucleotide sequence: TGTGCCAGCAGAACGGGACGGGCGAACTATGGCTACACCTTC. This codes for CASRTGRANYGYTF. The J gene is TRBJ1-2, the V gene TRBV5-6; D may be TRBD1 (5 bases). Between the trimmed V and J ends, which lost 5 bases and 2 bases, there was a span of 13 bases. Germline V gene lookup returns CDR1 SGHDT and CDR2 YYEEEE. The CDR3 extends over 14 amino acids. Based on the CDR3 plus reference TRBV5-6 and TRBJ1-2, the full variable domain is DAGVTQSPTHLIKTRGQQVTLRCSPKSGHDTVSWYQQALGQGPQFIFQYYEEEERQRGNFPDRFSGHQFPNYSSELNVNALLLGDSALYLCASRTGRANYGYTFGSGTRLTVV.